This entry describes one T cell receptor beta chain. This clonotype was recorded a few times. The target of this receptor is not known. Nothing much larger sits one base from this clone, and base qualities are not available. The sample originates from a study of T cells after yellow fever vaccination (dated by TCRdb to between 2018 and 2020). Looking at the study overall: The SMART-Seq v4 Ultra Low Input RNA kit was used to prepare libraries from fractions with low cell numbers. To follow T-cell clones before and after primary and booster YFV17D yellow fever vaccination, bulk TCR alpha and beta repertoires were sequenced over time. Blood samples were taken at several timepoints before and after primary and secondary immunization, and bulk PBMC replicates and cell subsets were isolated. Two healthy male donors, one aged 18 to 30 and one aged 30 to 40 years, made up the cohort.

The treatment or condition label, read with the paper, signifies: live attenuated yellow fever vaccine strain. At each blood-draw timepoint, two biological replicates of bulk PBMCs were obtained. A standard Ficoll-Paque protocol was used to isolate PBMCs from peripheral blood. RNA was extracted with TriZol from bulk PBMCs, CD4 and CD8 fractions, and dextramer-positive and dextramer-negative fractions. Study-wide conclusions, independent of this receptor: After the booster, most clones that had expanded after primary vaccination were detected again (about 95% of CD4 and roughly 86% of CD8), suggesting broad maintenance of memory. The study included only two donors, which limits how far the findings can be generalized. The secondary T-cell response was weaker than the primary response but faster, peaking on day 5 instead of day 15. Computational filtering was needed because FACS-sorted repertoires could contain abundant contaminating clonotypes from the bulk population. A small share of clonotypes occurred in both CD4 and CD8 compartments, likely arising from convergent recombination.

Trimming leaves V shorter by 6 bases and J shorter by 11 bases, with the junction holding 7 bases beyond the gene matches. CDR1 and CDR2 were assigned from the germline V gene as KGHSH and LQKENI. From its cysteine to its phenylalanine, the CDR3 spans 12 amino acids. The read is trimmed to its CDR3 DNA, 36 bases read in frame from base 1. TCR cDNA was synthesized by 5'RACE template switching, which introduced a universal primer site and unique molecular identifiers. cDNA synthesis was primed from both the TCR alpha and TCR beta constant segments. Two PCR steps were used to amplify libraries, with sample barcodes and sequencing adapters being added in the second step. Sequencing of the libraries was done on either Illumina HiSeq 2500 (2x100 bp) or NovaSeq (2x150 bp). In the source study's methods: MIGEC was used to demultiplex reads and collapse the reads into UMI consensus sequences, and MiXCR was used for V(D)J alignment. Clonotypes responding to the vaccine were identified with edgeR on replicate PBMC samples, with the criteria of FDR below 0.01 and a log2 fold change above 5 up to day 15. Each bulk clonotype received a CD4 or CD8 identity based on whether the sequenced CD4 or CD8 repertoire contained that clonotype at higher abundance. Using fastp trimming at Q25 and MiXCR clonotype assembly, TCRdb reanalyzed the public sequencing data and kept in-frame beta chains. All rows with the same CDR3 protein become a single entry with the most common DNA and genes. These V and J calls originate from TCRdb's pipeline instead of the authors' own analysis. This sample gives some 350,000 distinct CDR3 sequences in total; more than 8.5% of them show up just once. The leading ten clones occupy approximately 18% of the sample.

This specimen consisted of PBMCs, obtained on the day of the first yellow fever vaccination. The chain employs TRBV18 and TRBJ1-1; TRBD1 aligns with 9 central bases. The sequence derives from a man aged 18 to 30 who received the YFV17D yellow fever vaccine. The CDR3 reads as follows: CASSGSDRGAFF. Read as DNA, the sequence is TGTGCCAGCTCTGGGAGTGACAGGGGGGCTTTCTTT.